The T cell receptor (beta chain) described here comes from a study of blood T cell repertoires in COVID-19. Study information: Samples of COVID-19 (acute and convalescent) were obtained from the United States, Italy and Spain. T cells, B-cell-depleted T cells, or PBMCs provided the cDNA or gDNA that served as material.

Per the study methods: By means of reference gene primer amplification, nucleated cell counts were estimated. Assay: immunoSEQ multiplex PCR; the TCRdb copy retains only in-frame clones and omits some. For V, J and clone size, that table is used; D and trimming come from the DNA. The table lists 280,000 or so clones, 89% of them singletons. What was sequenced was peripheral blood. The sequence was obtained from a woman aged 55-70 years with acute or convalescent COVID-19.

The CDR3 nucleotides read TGTGCCAGTAGTGTGGCGGACACAGGAAACACCATATATTTT. This codes for CASSVADTGNTIYF. The rearrangement links TRBV19 to TRBJ1-3; D might be TRBD1 (5 bases). The CDR3 contains 14 residues. In germline, CDR1 is LNHDA, CDR2 SQIVND (reference sequence). Trimming took 5 bases from V and 4 from J, leaving 12 bases between them.